These 29 T cell receptor beta chains came from one sample sequenced in a study of vaccination and CD4 T cells after COVID-19. The Oncomine TCR Beta short-read assay was applied to DNA of cultured CD4+ T cells. TCRdb reprocessed the PCR reads with MiXCR, giving one entry per CDR3 protein. The sample gives roughly 15,000 distinct CDR3 sequences, around three fifths of which show up once; 5.2% is in the top ten. Antigens for these TCRs are unknown. Specified treatment: approximately 9-day PBMC culture with coronavirus spike peptide pools or control peptides (ViraFEST assay). This material consisted of CD4+ T cells from blood, cultured in vitro, taken after SARS-CoV-2 vaccination. These receptors all come from a human donor who had recovered from COVID-19.

This clonotype was seen a handful of times. This chain joins TRBV7-2 and TRBJ1-3; D remains unclear. The CDR3 totals 14 residues. Germline V lookup: CDR1 SGHTA, CDR2 FQGNSA. V was shortened by 0 bases and J by 2 bases, with 5 bases between the two germline ends. CDR3 nucleotide sequence: TGTGCCAGCAGCTTAGCTCAGACTGGAAACACCATATATTTT. Protein sequence: CASSLAQTGNTIYF.

This CDR3 reads CASSPQFQKQYF. The CDR3 nucleotides are TGTGCCAGCAGCCCACAGTTCCAGAAGCAGTACTTC. The chain recombines TRBV11-2 with TRBJ2-7, with D unclear. CDR3 length: 12 residues. Deletions cut 5 bases from V and 8 bases from J, with 13 bases between. Germline CDR1 reads SGHAT; CDR2 reads FQNNGV.

This clonotype has more than one count but fewer than ten. The gene calls are TRBV6-2 or TRBV6-3 and TRBJ1-1; 7 bases line up with TRBD1. Germline lookup yields CDR1 MNHEY and CDR2 SVGEGT. The length of the CDR3 is 15 residues. J lost 1 base, V lost 6 bases, and 8 bases had no gene match. For the CDR3, the DNA is TGTGCCAGCAGCCTTCGGACAGGAAAGAACACTGAAGCTTTCTTT. Its translation is CASSLRTGKNTEAFF.

The chain recombines TRBV15 with TRBJ1-4; 10 bases line up with TRBD1. Trimming at V came to 3 bases and at J to 10 bases, leaving 8 bases not matched to a gene. The germline gives CDR1 LNHNV, CDR2 YYDKDF (reference sequence). This CDR3 is built from 15 residues. The CDR3 DNA reads TGTGCCACCAGCAGGGGTGGGACAGGGGCCGCAAAACTGTTTTTT. Protein sequence: CATSRGGTGAAKLFF.

V is TRBV18 and J is TRBJ2-5; 7 bases align to TRBD2. V shed 4 bases and J 2 bases; nucleotides not matched to a gene: 4. Germline V gene sequence: CDR1 KGHSH, CDR2 LQKENI. The CDR3 length is 14 residues. The CDR3 coding sequence is TGTGCCAGCTCACAGGAGCGGGATCAAGAGACCCAGTACTTC. It translates to CASSQERDQETQYF.

This clonotype was picked up a small number of times. This chain uses TRBV12-3 or TRBV12-4 with TRBJ1-1; D not resolved. V dropped 5 bases and J dropped 5 bases, with 15 bases sitting between them. CDR3 length: 14 amino acids. Here the CDR3 DNA reads TGTGCCAGCAGTCCGCGGGGAGGCGGAACTGAAGCTTTCTTT. Translation: CASSPRGGGTEAFF.

The chain couples TRBV15 to TRBJ1-2; the match to TRBD1 covers 12 bases. This CDR3 spans 16 amino acids. Germline lookup yields CDR1 LNHNV and CDR2 YYDKDF (reference sequence). The ends lost 1 base at V and 2 bases at J; junction bases unmatched: 2. CDR3 nucleotide sequence: TGTGCCACCAGCAGAGCCGGGACAGGGGGCAACTATGGCTACACCTTC. Translation gives CATSRAGTGGNYGYTF.

A few counts support this clonotype. J is TRBJ1-2 and V is TRBV7-9, with D perhaps matching TRBD1 (5 bases). The length of the CDR3 is 13 residues. Germline V gene data show CDR1 as SEHNR and CDR2 as FQNEAQ (reference sequence). The ends were cut back, 5 bases at V and 4 bases at J, with 11 bases in the middle. For the CDR3, the DNA is TGTGCCAGCAGCCCAACGGGACTCTATGGCTACACCTTC. Translation gives CASSPTGLYGYTF.

This clonotype was seen a handful of times. The CDR3 DNA sequence: TGTGCCAGCAGCCCAACCGCCAGCACAGATACGCAGTATTTT. Protein product: CASSPTASTDTQYF. J is TRBJ2-3 and V is TRBV7-9, with unresolved D. The CDR3 has 14 residues. The V end was cut by 5 bases, the J end by 0 bases, with 9 bases between. Germline lookup yields CDR1 SEHNR and CDR2 FQNEAQ (reference sequence).

V is TRBV19 and J is TRBJ1-5, with TRBD1 identical over 11 bases. The V segment lost 5 bases and the J segment 4 bases; nucleotides outside the gene matches: 1. CDR1 and CDR2 from the germline V gene are LNHDA and SQIVND (reference sequence). This CDR3 comprises 14 residues. The CDR3 loop reads CASSGTGGNQPQHF. In nucleotides, the CDR3 is TGTGCCAGTAGTGGGACAGGGGGTAATCAGCCCCAGCATTTT.

The chain has TRBV10-1 and TRBJ1-2; tentative D call: TRBD1 (5 bases). The CDR3 runs 13 residues. Germline-derived CDR1 and CDR2 are WNHNN and SYGVQD (reference sequence). Trimming stripped 7 bases from V and 3 bases from J, with 12 bases between. CDR3 residues: CASIRQPHYGYTF. In nucleotides, the CDR3 is TGCGCCAGCATCCGACAGCCTCACTATGGCTACACCTTC.

The chain employs TRBV6-5 and TRBJ2-2; TRBD2 matches 7 bases. CDR3 size: 14 residues. The junction had 4 bases not matched to a gene; V was cut back by 4 bases and J by 5 bases. The germline CDR1 and CDR2 sequences are MNHEY and SVGAGI. The DNA of the CDR3 is TGTGCCAGCAGTTTACAGCGGGGAACCGGGGAGCTGTTTTTT. Translating gives CASSLQRGTGELFF.

The chain employs TRBV20-1 and TRBJ1-2; D is perhaps TRBD1 (5 bases). The CDR3 extends over 14 amino acids. Germline values: CDR1 DFQATT, CDR2 SNEGSKA (reference sequence). Trimming took 0 bases from V and 4 from J, leaving 12 bases between them. The CDR3 sequence: CSARDMRGSYGYTF. The CDR3 bases are TGCAGTGCTAGAGATATGCGGGGGAGCTATGGCTACACCTTC.

This chain joins TRBV7-2 and TRBJ1-5; no clear D gene. Germline V lookup: CDR1 SGHTA, CDR2 FQGNSA. The CDR3 consists of 13 residues. The V end lost 2 bases, the J end lost 3 bases, and 5 bases lay between the germline ends. The CDR3 DNA follows: TGTGCCAGCAGCTTATCATCCAATCAGCCCCAGCATTTT. This sequence encodes CASSLSSNQPQHF. The full variable domain, in which reference TRBV7-2 and TRBJ1-5 provide the parts outside the CDR3, is GAGVSQSPSNKVTEKGKDVELRCDPISGHTALYWYRQSLGQGLEFLIYFQGNSAPDKSGLPSDRFSAERTGGSVSTLTIQRTQQEDSAVYLCASSLSSNQPQHFGDGTRLSIL.

V and J are TRBV7-8 and TRBJ2-2; D possibly corresponds to TRBD1 (5 bases). V gave up 8 bases and J gave up 0 bases, with 13 bases separating them. Per germline, CDR1 SGHVS and CDR2 FQNEAQ. This CDR3 is 15 amino acids long. CDR3 in amino acids: CASGEYRTNTGELFF. The CDR3 region has the DNA TGTGCCAGCGGAGAATACAGGACGAACACCGGGGAGCTGTTTTTT. The whole variable domain, remainder taken from reference TRBV7-8 and TRBJ2-2, is GAGVSQSPRYKVAKRGQDVALRCDPISGHVSLFWYQQALGQGPEFLTYFQNEAQLDKSGLPSDRFFAERPEGSVSTLKIQRTQQEDSAVYLCASGEYRTNTGELFFGEGSRLTVL.

The genes are TRBV9 and TRBJ2-5, with 8 bases matching TRBD2. Germline loops: CDR1 SGDLS, CDR2 YYNGEE. The CDR3 extends over 16 amino acids. Trimming cost V 0 bases and J 5 bases; bases outside gene matches: 9. The CDR3 DNA reads TGTGCCAGCAGCGTAGACGGGTCGGGAGGGGAGGAGACCCAGTACTTC. Its translation: CASSVDGSGGEETQYF.

The chain has TRBV19 and TRBJ1-2; D gene unclear. This CDR3 has 16 residues. V was trimmed by 4 bases and J by 2 bases, leaving 17 bases between them. CDR1 and CDR2 from the germline V gene are LNHDA and SQIVND (reference sequence). CDR3 nucleotides: TGTGCCAGTAGTAACCCCTCCGTTGAGAGGAACTATGGCTACACCTTC. Encoded protein: CASSNPSVERNYGYTF.

This clonotype was counted a few times. The rearrangement links TRBV27 to TRBJ1-6; D remains unclear. Germline V gives CDR1 MNHEY, CDR2 SMNVEV (reference sequence). Trimming stripped 3 bases from V and 8 bases from J, with 5 bases between. The CDR3 spans 12 residues. The CDR3 region has the DNA TGTGCCAGCAGTTTTCCCGATTCACCCCTCCACTTT. This gives the protein CASSFPDSPLHF.

The V call is TRBV29-1, the J call TRBJ1-2; possibly TRBD1 for D (5 bases). Per germline, CDR1 SQVTM and CDR2 ANQGSEA. Trimming removed 1 base from V and 13 bases from J, with 19 bases in between. This CDR3 contains 13 residues. CDR3 in amino acids: CSVEGQPKEKGTF. In DNA, the CDR3 is TGCAGCGTTGAAGGACAGCCCAAAGAAAAGGGCACCTTC.

The chain combines TRBV5-6 with TRBJ1-3; 10 positions agree with TRBD1. The ends lost 0 bases at V and 1 base at J; junction bases unmatched: 4. Germline V lookup: CDR1 SGHDT, CDR2 YYEEEE. The CDR3 contains 17 residues. The DNA for the CDR3 is TGTGCCAGCAGCTTGGGCGGGACAGGGGCTTCTGGAAACACCATATATTTT. Translation: CASSLGGTGASGNTIYF.

The rearrangement uses TRBV15 and TRBJ1-3; a possible D gene is TRBD1 (5 bases). There are 16 residues in the CDR3. Trimming took off 0 bases at V and 2 bases at J, with 11 bases between the two ends. Germline V gene lookup returns CDR1 LNHNV and CDR2 YYDKDF (reference sequence). The CDR3 sequence: CATSRDPAGTGNTIYF. DNA for the CDR3: TGTGCCACCAGCAGAGATCCCGCAGGGACTGGAAACACCATATATTTT.

This chain connects TRBV2 to TRBJ2-7, with a possible D match to TRBD2 (6 bases). CDR1 SNHLY and CDR2 FYNNEI come from the germline V gene. The CDR3 consists of 15 residues. Trimming left V 7 bases short and J 4 bases short, with 20 bases between. As DNA, the CDR3 is TGTGCCAGCAAGGCGGAGGGCAGGGTTGGGTACGAGCAGTACTTC. Its translation: CASKAEGRVGYEQYF.

V is TRBV11-3 and J is TRBJ1-6; possibly TRBD1 for D (5 bases). This CDR3 comprises 13 residues. The germline V and J ends were trimmed by 1 base and 14 bases, with 12 bases remaining between them. Germline V gene data show CDR1 as SGHNT and CDR2 as YENEEA. This CDR3 reads CASSLGGRDSLHF. CDR3 bases: TGTGCCAGCAGCTTAGGGGGCCGGGACTCCCTCCACTTT.

The chain employs TRBV20-1 and TRBJ1-2; D is unresolved. Trimming pared 6 bases from V and 5 bases from J, leaving 13 bases between. Germline CDR1 DFQATT, CDR2 SNEGSKA (reference sequence). There are 12 residues in the CDR3. In nucleotides, the CDR3 is TGCAGTGCCCTTCCTGGAGCATATGGCTACACCTTC. Its translation is CSALPGAYGYTF.

The rearrangement links TRBV11-3 to TRBJ2-2; 7 bases line up with TRBD2. Germline V gene data show CDR1 as SGHNT and CDR2 as YENEEA. V lost 1 base to trimming and J lost 4 bases; unmatched junction nucleotides: 9. CDR3 length equals 17 residues. The CDR3 nucleotides are TGTGCCAGCAGCTTAGGATCACAACGGGGGGTCACCGGGGAGCTGTTTTTT. Amino acid sequence: CASSLGSQRGVTGELFF.

This chain uses TRBV19 with TRBJ1-1; 8 positions agree with TRBD1. CDR1 and CDR2 (germline): LNHDA, SQIVND (reference sequence). After removal of 1 base from V and 4 bases from J, the junction contained 2 bases not matched to a gene. CDR3 size: 14 residues. The CDR3 loop is CASSIAGGGTEAFF. DNA of the CDR3: TGTGCCAGTAGTATAGCAGGGGGCGGCACTGAAGCTTTCTTT.

V usage is TRBV10-3 and J usage is TRBJ1-2; D not resolved. Trimming stripped 8 bases from V and 3 bases from J, with 13 bases between. The length of the CDR3 is 13 residues. Germline V gene data show CDR1 as ENHRY and CDR2 as SYGVKD. The CDR3 protein is CAISGGPDYGYTF. CDR3 nucleotide sequence: TGTGCCATCTCGGGAGGACCAGACTATGGCTACACCTTC.

The chain uses TRBV30 and TRBJ2-5; D is uncertain. Trimming removed 0 bases from V and 5 bases from J, with 10 bases in between. Germline-derived CDR1 and CDR2 are GTSNPN and SVGIG (reference sequence). This CDR3 is built from 13 residues. The DNA for the CDR3 is TGTGCCTGGAGTGTGCAGCGAGCGGAGACCCAGTACTTC. Translating it yields CAWSVQRAETQYF.

The count of this clonotype is one. The V gene is TRBV28, the J gene TRBJ2-7, with 10 bases matching TRBD2. The J segment lost 4 bases and the V segment lost 9 bases, leaving 9 bases of the junction unmatched. The CDR3 has 14 amino acids. Germline V gene sequence: CDR1 MDHEN, CDR2 SYDVKM. The CDR3 reads CASKRLAGTYEQYF. For the CDR3, the DNA is TGTGCCAGTAAAAGACTAGCGGGTACTTACGAGCAGTACTTC. The full variable domain, in which reference TRBV28 and TRBJ2-7 provide the parts outside the CDR3, is DVKVTQSSRYLVKRTGEKVFLECVQDMDHENMFWYRQDPGLGLRLIYFSYDVKMKEKGDIPEGYSVSREKKERFSLILESASTNQTSMYLCASKRLAGTYEQYFGPGTRLTVT.